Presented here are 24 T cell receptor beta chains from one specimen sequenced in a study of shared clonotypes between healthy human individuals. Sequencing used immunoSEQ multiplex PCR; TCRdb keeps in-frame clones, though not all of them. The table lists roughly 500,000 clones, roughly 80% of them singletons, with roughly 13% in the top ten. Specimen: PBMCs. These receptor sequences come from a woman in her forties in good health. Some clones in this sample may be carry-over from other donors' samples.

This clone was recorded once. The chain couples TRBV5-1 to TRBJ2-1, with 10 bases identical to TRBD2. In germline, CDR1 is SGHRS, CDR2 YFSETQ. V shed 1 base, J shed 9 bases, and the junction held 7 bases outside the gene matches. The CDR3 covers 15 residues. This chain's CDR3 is CASSLLLAGAPEQFF. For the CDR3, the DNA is TGCGCCAGCAGCTTGCTGCTAGCGGGGGCTCCTGAGCAGTTCTTC.

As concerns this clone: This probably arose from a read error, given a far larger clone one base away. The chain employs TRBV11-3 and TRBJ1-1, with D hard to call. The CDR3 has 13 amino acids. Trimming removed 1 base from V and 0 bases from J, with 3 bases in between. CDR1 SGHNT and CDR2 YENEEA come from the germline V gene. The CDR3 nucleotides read TGTGCCAGCAGCTTAGCGGTGAACACTGAAGCTTTCTTT. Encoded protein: CASSLAVNTEAFF.

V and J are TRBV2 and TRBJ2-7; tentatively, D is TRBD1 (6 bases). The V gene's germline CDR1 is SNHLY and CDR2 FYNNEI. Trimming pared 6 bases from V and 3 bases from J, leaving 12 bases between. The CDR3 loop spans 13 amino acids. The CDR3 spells CASRGDIFYEQYF. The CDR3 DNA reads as TGTGCCAGCAGGGGGGACATCTTCTACGAGCAGTACTTC.

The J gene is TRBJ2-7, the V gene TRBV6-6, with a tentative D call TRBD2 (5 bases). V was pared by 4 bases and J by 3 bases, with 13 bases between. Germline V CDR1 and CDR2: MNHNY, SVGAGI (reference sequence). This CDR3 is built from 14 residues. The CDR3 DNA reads TGTGCCAGCAGTTCGACACCGGGGTACTACGAGCAGTACTTC. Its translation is CASSSTPGYYEQYF.

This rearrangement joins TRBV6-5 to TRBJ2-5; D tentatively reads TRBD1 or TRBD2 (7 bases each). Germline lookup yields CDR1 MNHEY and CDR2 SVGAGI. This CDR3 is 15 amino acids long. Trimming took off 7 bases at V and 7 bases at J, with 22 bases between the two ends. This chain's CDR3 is CASIPPGGQRGTQYF. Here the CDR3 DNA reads TGTGCCAGCATCCCACCGGGGGGACAGCGCGGGACCCAGTACTTC.

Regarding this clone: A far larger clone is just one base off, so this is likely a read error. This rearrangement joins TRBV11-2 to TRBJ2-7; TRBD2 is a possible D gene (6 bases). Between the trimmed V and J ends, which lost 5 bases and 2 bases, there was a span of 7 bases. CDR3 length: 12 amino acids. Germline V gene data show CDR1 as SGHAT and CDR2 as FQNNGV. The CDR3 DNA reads TGTGCCAGCAGCCCGGGGGCCTACGAGCAGTACTTC. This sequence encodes CASSPGAYEQYF.

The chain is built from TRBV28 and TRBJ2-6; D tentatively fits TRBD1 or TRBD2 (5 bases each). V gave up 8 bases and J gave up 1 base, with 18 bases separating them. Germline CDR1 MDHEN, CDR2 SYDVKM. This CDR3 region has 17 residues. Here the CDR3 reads CASSPAGSSSGANVLTF. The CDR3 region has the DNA TGTGCCAGCTCGCCCGCAGGGAGCAGTTCTGGGGCCAACGTCCTGACTTTC.

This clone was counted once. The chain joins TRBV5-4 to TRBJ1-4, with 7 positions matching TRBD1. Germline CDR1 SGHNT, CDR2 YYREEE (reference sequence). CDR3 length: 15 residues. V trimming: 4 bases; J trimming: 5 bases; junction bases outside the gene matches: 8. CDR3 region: CASSKQGMGNEKLFF. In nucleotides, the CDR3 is TGTGCCAGCAGCAAACAGGGGATGGGGAATGAAAAACTGTTTTTT.

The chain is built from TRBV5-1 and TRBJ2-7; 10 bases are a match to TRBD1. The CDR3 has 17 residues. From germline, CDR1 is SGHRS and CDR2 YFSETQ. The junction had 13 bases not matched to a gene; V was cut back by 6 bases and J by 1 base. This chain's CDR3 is CASTGSFRQGASYEQYF. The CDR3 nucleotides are TGCGCCAGCACCGGATCGTTCAGACAGGGGGCTTCCTACGAGCAGTACTTC. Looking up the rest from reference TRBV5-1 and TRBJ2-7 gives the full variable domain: KAGVTQTPRYLIKTRGQQVTLSCSPISGHRSVSWYQQTPGQGLQFLFEYFSETQRNKGNFPGRFSGRQFSNSRSEMNVSTLELGDSALYLCASTGSFRQGASYEQYFGPGTRLTVT.

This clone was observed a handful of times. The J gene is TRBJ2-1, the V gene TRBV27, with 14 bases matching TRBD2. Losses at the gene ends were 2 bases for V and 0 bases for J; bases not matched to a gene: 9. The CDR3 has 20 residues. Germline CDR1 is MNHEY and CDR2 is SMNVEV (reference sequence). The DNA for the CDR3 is TGTGCCAGCAGTTTAGTAGGACTAGCGGGAGGCACGCCCTCCTACAATGAGCAGTTCTTC. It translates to CASSLVGLAGGTPSYNEQFF.

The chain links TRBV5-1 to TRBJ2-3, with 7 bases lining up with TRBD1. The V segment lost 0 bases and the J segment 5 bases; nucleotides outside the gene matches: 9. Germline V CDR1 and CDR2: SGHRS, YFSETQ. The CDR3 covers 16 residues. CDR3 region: CASSLAGEGAIDTQYF. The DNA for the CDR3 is TGCGCCAGCAGCTTGGCCGGCGAGGGGGCAATAGATACGCAGTATTTT.

The CDR3 bases are TGTGCCAGCAGTCTAAGCGGCGGCTCCTACAATGAGCAGTTCTTC. Translated: CASSLSGGSYNEQFF. The chain uses TRBV2 and TRBJ2-1; TRBD2 is a possible D gene (5 bases). Trimming took off 5 bases at V and 0 bases at J, with 11 bases between the two ends. Germline V gene data show CDR1 as SNHLY and CDR2 as FYNNEI. CDR3 length equals 15 residues.

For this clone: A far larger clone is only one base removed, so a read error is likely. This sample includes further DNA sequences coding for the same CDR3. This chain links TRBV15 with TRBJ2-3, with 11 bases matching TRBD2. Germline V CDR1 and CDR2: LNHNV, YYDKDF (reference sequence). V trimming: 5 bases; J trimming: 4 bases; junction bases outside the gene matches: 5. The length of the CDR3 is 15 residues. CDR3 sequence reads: CATSGVAGGSDTQYF. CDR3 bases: TGTGCCACCAGCGGAGTAGCGGGAGGGTCAGATACGCAGTATTTT.

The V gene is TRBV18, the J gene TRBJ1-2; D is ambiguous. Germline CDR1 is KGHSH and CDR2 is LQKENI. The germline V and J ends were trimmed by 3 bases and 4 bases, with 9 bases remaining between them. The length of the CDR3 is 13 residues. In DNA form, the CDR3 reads TGTGCCAGCTCACCTCCAGGATTCTATGGCTACACCTTC. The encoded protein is CASSPPGFYGYTF.

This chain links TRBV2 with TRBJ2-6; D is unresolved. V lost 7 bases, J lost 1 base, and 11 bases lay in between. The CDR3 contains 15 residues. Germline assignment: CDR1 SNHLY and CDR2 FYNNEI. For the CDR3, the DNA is TGTGCCAGCAACCCCCTCGGGTCTGGGGCCAACGTCCTGACTTTC. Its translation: CASNPLGSGANVLTF. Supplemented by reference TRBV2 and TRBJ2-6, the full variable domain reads EPEVTQTPSHQVTQMGQEVILRCVPISNHLYFYWYRQILGQKVEFLVSFYNNEISEKSEIFDDQFSVERPDGSNFTLKIRSTKLEDSAMYFCASNPLGSGANVLTFGAGSRLTVL.

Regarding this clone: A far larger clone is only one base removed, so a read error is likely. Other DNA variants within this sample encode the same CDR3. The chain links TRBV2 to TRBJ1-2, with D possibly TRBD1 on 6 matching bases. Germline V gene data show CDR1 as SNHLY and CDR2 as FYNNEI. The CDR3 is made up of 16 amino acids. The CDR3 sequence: CASSEEAGTTGGGYTF. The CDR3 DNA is TGTGCCAGTAGTGAAGAGGCCGGGACGACAGGTGGTGGCTACACCTTC.

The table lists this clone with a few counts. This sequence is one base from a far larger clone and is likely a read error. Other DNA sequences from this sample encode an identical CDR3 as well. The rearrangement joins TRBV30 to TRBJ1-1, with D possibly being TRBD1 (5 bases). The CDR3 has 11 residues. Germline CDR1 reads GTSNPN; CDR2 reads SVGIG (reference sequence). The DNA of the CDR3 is TGTGCCTGGAGGGACATGACTGAGGCTTTCTTT. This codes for CAWRDMTEAFF. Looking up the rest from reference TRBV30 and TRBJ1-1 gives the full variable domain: SQTIHQWPATLVQPVGSPLSLECTVEGTSNPNLYWYRQAAGRGLQLLFYSVGIGQISSEVPQNLSASRPQDRQFILSSKKLLLSDSGFYLCAWRDMTEAFFGQGTRLTVV.

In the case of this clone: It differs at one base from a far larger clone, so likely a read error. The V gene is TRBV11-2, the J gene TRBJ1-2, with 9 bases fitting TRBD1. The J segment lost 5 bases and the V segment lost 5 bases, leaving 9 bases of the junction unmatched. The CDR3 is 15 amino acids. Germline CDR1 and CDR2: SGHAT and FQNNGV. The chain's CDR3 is CASSPQTGGRYGYTF. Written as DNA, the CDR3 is TGTGCCAGCAGCCCTCAGACAGGGGGGAGGTATGGCTACACCTTC.

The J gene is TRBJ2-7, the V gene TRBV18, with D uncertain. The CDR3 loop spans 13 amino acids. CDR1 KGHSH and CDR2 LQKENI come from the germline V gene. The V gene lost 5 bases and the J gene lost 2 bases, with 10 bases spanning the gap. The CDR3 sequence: CASSSGWTYEQYF. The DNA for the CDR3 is TGTGCCAGCTCATCAGGATGGACCTACGAGCAGTACTTC.

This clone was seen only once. CDR3: CASSFQGADTGELFF. CDR3 DNA: TGTGCCAGCAGCTTCCAGGGGGCGGACACCGGGGAGCTGTTTTTT. The V gene is TRBV11-3, the J gene TRBJ2-2; 8 bases are shared with TRBD1. CDR1 SGHNT and CDR2 YENEEA come from the germline V gene. With 3 bases clipped from V and 3 bases from J, the junction kept 3 bases outside the gene matches. The CDR3 contains 15 residues.

The CDR3 nucleotides read TGTGCCAGCAGTGAGCTAGGGACAGGAACCAAAGAGACCCAGTACTTC. This sequence encodes CASSELGTGTKETQYF. The chain combines TRBV25-1 with TRBJ2-5; 8 bases map to TRBD1. The CDR3 loop spans 16 amino acids. Germline assignment: CDR1 MGHDK and CDR2 SYGVNS. V lost 3 bases to trimming and J lost 3 bases; unmatched junction nucleotides: 9. Full variable domain (missing parts from reference TRBV25-1 and TRBJ2-5): EADIYQTPRYLVIGTGKKITLECSQTMGHDKMYWYQQDPGMELHLIHYSYGVNSTEKGDLSSESTVSRIRTEHFPLTLESARPSHTSQYLCASSELGTGTKETQYFGPGTRLLVL.

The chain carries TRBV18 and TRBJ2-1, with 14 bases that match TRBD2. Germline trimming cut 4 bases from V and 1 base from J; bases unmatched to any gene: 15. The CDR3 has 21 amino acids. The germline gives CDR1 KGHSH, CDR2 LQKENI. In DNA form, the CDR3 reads TGTGCCAGCTCACAAACCGCGCCGGGACTAGCGGGAGCCCCTTCCTACAATGAGCAGTTCTTC. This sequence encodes CASSQTAPGLAGAPSYNEQFF.

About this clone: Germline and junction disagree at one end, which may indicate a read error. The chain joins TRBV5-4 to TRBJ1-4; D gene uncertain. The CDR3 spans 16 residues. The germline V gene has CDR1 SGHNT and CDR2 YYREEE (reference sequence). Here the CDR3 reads CASSQGRVVTNEKLFF. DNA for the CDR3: TGCGCCAGCAGCCAAGGTCGGGTCGTCACTAATGAAAAACTGTTTTTT. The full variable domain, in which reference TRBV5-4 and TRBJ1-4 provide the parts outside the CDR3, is ETGVTQSPTHLIKTRGQQVTLRCSSQSGHNTVSWYQQALGQGPQFIFQYYREEENGRGNFPPRFSGLQFPNYSSELNVNALELDDSALYLCASSQGRVVTNEKLFFGSGTQLSVL.

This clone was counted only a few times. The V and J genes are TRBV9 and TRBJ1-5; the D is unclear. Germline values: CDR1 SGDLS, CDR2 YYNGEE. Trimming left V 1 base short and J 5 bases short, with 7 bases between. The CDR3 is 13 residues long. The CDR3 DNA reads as TGTGCCAGCAGCGTATGGGTAGATCAGCCCCAGCATTTT. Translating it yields CASSVWVDQPQHF.